The source of this TCR beta chain is a study of memory CD4+ T cells and cytomegalovirus serostatus. Study-wide points: CD4+ memory repertoires contained about two fifths of the 164 reported CMV TCRbeta sequences.

Single viable CD3+CD4+CD8-CD45RO+ cells were sorted as the memory CD4+ T cells. CMV serostatus came from serum IgG against pp150, pp28, p38, p52. CD4+ T cells were isolated by positive magnetic selection. Sequencing used immunoSEQ multiplex PCR; TCRdb keeps in-frame clones, though not all of them. The repertoire holds roughly 50,000 clones, with around 77% as singletons. With regard to this clone: Antigen: not known.

What was sequenced was memory CD4+ T cells from blood. The sequence was obtained from an adult in good health and CMV-seronegative.

The CDR3 reads CASSFHDGSYGYTF. In DNA, the CDR3 is TGTGCCAGCAGCTTCCACGACGGAAGCTATGGCTACACCTTC. The rearrangement uses TRBV5-5 and TRBJ1-2; D unclear. Trimming stripped 2 bases from V and 4 bases from J, with 12 bases between. Germline V lookup: CDR1 SGHKS, CDR2 YYEKEE (reference sequence). CDR3 size: 14 residues. The full variable domain, completed using reference TRBV5-5 and TRBJ1-2, is DAGVTQSPTHLIKTRGQQVTLRCSPISGHKSVSWYQQVLGQGPQFIFQYYEKEERGRGNFPDRFSARQFPNYSSELNVNALLLGDSALYLCASSFHDGSYGYTFGSGTRLTVV.